This T cell receptor (beta chain) originates from a study of cytomegalovirus exposure and HLA in healthy donors. Overall study: An analysis done earlier identified about 120 million unique TCR beta sequences from around 180 million T cells. Caucasian-associated ancestry cluster membership applied to about 77% of around 400 genotyped donors.

13 Jbeta primers and 60 Vbeta primers were used for the PCR. Libraries were prepared by immunoSEQ multiplex PCR; TCRdb keeps only in-frame clonotypes and omits some of them. The data contain some 140,000 clones, 80% of them singletons. Study-wide findings and caveats: Most of the TCR beta V segments (in an earlier analysis) were productive either about 87% or about 30% of the time. Evidence from a later analysis indicated that most CMV-associated TCR beta chains looked HLA-restricted.

Worth noting for this clone: The antigen is unknown.

The CDR3 length is 14 residues. Losses at the gene ends were 3 bases for V and 8 bases for J; bases not matched to a gene: 9. Germline CDR1 is SGDLS and CDR2 is YYNGEE. The receptor comes from a male donor in good health and CMV-seropositive. The chain uses TRBV9 and TRBJ1-2; TRBD1 matches at 8 bases. Sequences were obtained from PBMCs. CDR3 DNA sequence: TGTGCCAGCAGCGGACTGGGACAGGACGGGGGCTACACCTTC. Protein: CASSGLGQDGGYTF.